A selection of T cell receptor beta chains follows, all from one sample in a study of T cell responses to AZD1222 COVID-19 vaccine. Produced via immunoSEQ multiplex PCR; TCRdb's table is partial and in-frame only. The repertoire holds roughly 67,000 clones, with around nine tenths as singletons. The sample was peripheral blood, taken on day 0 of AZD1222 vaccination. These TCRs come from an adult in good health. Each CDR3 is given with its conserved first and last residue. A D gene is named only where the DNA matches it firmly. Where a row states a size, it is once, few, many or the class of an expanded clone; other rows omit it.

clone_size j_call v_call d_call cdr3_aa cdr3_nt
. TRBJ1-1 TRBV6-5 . CASKRTHTEAFF TGTGCCAGCAAGAGGACACACACTGAAGCTTTCTTT
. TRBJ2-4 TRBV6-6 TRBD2 CASSLGTSGGNIQYF TGTGCCAGCAGTCTGGGGACTAGCGGGGGGAACATTCAGTACTTC
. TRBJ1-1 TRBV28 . CASNKGDGRDTEAFF TGTGCCAGCAATAAAGGAGACGGTCGCGACACTGAAGCTTTCTTT
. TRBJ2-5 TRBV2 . CASNNRDRQETQYF TGTGCCAGCAACAACAGGGACCGCCAAGAGACCCAGTACTTC
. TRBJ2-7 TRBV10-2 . CASSVSDIYEQYF TGCGCCAGCAGTGTCTCGGACATCTACGAGCAGTACTTC
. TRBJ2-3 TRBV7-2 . CASSLSTDTQYF TGTGCCAGCAGCCTGAGCACAGATACGCAGTATTTT
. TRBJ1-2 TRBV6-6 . CASSSQGGTSGYTF TGTGCCAGCAGCTCTCAGGGAGGGACCTCTGGCTACACCTTC
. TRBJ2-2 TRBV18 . CASSPLAGSGELFF TGTGCCAGCTCACCTTTAGCCGGGTCCGGGGAGCTGTTTTTT
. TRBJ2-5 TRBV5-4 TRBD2 CASSFRREGETQYF TGTGCCAGCAGCTTCCGGCGGGAGGGGGAGACCCAGTACTTC
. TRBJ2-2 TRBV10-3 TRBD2 CAISESYSGRGTGELFF TGTGCCATCAGTGAGTCATATAGCGGGAGGGGCACCGGGGAGCTGTTTTTT
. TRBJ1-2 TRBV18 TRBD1 CASSPGQGLDGYTF TGTGCCAGCTCACCGGGACAGGGACTGGATGGCTACACCTTC
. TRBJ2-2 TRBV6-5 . CASTPGSADTGELFF TGTGCCAGCACCCCCGGTAGCGCAGACACCGGGGAGCTGTTTTTT
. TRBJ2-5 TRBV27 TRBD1 CASSGGTGVETQYF TGTGCCAGCAGTGGCGGGACAGGGGTAGAGACCCAGTACTTC
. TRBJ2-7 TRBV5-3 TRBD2 CARSLKREYEQYF TGTGCCAGAAGCTTGAAGCGGGAGTACGAGCAGTACTTC
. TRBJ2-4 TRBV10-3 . CAISASGAGIQYF TGTGCCATCAGTGCCTCGGGAGCGGGCATTCAGTACTTC
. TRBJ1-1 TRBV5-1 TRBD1 CASSPWTGNMNTEAFF TGCGCCAGCAGCCCGTGGACAGGGAACATGAACACTGAAGCTTTCTTT
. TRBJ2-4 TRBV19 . CASSITRIQNIQYF TGCGCCAGTAGTATAACCAGAATCCAAAACATTCAGTACTTC
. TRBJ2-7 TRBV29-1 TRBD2 CSVALAGEFREQYF TGCAGCGTTGCACTAGCGGGAGAGTTCCGAGAGCAGTACTTC
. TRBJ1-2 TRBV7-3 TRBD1 CASSHQGANYGYTF TGTGCCAGCAGCCATCAGGGGGCTAACTATGGCTACACCTTC
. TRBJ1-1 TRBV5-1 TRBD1 CASSPGTGGTEAFF TGCGCCAGCAGCCCCGGGACAGGGGGAACTGAAGCTTTCTTT
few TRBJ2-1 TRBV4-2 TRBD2 CASSQETSAYNEQFF TGTGCCAGCAGCCAAGAAACTAGCGCCTACAATGAGCAGTTCTTC
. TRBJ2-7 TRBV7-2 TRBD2 CASSPTSGGSYEQYF TGTGCCAGCAGCCCGACTAGCGGGGGGTCCTACGAGCAGTACTTC
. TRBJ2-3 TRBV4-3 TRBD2 CASSQEFVAGGYSRGTDTQYF TGCGCCAGCAGCCAAGAATTTGTAGCGGGAGGCTATTCGAGGGGCACAGATACGCAGTATTTT
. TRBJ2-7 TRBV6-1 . CASSEAGGEQYF TGTGCCAGCAGTGAGGCCGGTGGGGAGCAGTACTTC
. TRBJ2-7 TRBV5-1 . CASSKSGTGDYEQYF TGCGCCAGCAGCAAGTCCGGGACGGGAGACTACGAGCAGTACTTC
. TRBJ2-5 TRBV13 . CASSPSPGLETQYF TGTGCCAGCAGCCCTTCCCCGGGTCTTGAGACCCAGTACTTC
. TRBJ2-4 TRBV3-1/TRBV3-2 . CASGARGGHIQYF TGTGCCAGCGGAGCGAGAGGAGGGCACATTCAGTACTTC
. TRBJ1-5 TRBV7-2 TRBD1 CASSTTGPGNQPQHF TGTGCCAGCAGTACGACAGGGCCAGGGAATCAGCCCCAGCATTTT
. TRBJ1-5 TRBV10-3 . CAISEFQNNQPQHF TGTGCCATCAGTGAGTTCCAAAACAATCAGCCCCAGCATTTT
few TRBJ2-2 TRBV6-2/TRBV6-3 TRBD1 CASSLTPDRAGELFF TGTGCCAGCAGTCTTACCCCTGACAGGGCCGGGGAGCTGTTTTTT
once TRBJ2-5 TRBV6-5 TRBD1 CASRIDRGAAETQYF TGTGCCAGCAGGATAGACAGGGGGGCGGCAGAGACCCAGTACTTC
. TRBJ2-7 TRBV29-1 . CSVEREGVSYEQYF TGCAGCGTTGAAAGGGAGGGGGTGAGCTACGAGCAGTACTTC
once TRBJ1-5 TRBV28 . CASSYWGANQPQHF TGTGCCAGCAGTTATTGGGGGGCTAATCAGCCCCAGCATTTT